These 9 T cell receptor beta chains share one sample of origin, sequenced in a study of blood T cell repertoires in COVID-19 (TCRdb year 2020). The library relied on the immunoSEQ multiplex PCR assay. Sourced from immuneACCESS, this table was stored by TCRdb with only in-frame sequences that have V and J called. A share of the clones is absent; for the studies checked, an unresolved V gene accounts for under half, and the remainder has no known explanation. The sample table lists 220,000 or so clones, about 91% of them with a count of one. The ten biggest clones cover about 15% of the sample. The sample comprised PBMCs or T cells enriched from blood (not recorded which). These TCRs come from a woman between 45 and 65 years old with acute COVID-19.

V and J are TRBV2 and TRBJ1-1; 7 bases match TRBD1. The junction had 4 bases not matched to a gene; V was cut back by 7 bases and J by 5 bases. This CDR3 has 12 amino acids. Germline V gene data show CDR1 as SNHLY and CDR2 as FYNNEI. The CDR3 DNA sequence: TGTGCCAGCAAGAGGACAGGAACTGAAGCTTTCTTT. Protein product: CASKRTGTEAFF.

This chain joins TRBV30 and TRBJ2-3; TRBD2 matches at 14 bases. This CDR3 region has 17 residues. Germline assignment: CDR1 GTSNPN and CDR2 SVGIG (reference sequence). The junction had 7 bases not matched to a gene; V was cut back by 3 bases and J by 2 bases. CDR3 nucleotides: TGTGCCTGGAGGCCTCCGGGACTAGCGGGAGTCACAGATACGCAGTATTTT. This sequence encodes CAWRPPGLAGVTDTQYF.

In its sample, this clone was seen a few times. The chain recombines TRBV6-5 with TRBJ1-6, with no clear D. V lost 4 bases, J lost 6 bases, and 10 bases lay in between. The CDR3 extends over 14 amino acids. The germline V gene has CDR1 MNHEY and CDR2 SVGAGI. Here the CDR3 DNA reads TGTGCCAGCAGTTTTGGACTGAGTAATTCACCCCTCCACTTT. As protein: CASSFGLSNSPLHF.

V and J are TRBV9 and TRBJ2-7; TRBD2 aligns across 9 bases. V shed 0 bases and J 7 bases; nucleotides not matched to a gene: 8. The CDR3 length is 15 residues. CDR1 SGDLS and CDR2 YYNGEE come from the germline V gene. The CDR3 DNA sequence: TGTGCCAGCAGCGTAGATGGGACTAGCAGTCGAGAGCAGTACTTC. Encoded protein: CASSVDGTSSREQYF.

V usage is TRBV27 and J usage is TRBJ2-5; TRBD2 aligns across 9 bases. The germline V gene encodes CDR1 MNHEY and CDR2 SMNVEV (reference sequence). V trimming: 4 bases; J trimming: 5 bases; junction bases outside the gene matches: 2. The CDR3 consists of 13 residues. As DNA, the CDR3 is TGTGCCAGCAGTTCCGGACTAGCGGAGACCCAGTACTTC. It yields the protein CASSSGLAETQYF.

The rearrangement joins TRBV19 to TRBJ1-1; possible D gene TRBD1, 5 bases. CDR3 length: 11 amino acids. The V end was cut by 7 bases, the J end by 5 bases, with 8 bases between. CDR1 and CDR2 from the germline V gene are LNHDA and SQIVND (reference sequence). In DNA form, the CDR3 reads TGTGCCAGTAATCCAGGGACTGAAGCTTTCTTT. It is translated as CASNPGTEAFF.

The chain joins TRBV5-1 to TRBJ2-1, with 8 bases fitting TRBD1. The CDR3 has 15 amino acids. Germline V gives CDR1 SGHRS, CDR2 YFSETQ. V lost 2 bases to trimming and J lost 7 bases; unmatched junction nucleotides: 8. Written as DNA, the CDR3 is TGCGCCAGCAGCTTCAGGACAGGGTTATGGAATGAGCAGTTCTTC. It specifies CASSFRTGLWNEQFF.

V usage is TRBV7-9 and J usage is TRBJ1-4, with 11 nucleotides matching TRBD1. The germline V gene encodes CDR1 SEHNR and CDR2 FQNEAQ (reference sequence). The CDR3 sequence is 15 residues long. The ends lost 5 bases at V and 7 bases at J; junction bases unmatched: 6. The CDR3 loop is CASSKRTGGFEKLFF. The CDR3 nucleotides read TGTGCCAGCAGCAAACGGACAGGGGGCTTTGAAAAACTGTTTTTT.

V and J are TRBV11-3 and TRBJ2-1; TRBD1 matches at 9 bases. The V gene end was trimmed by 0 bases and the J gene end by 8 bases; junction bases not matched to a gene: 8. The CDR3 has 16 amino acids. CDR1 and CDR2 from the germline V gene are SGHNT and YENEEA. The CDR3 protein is CASSLDLRTGEDEQFF. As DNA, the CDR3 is TGTGCCAGCAGCTTAGATCTGAGGACAGGGGAGGATGAGCAGTTCTTC.